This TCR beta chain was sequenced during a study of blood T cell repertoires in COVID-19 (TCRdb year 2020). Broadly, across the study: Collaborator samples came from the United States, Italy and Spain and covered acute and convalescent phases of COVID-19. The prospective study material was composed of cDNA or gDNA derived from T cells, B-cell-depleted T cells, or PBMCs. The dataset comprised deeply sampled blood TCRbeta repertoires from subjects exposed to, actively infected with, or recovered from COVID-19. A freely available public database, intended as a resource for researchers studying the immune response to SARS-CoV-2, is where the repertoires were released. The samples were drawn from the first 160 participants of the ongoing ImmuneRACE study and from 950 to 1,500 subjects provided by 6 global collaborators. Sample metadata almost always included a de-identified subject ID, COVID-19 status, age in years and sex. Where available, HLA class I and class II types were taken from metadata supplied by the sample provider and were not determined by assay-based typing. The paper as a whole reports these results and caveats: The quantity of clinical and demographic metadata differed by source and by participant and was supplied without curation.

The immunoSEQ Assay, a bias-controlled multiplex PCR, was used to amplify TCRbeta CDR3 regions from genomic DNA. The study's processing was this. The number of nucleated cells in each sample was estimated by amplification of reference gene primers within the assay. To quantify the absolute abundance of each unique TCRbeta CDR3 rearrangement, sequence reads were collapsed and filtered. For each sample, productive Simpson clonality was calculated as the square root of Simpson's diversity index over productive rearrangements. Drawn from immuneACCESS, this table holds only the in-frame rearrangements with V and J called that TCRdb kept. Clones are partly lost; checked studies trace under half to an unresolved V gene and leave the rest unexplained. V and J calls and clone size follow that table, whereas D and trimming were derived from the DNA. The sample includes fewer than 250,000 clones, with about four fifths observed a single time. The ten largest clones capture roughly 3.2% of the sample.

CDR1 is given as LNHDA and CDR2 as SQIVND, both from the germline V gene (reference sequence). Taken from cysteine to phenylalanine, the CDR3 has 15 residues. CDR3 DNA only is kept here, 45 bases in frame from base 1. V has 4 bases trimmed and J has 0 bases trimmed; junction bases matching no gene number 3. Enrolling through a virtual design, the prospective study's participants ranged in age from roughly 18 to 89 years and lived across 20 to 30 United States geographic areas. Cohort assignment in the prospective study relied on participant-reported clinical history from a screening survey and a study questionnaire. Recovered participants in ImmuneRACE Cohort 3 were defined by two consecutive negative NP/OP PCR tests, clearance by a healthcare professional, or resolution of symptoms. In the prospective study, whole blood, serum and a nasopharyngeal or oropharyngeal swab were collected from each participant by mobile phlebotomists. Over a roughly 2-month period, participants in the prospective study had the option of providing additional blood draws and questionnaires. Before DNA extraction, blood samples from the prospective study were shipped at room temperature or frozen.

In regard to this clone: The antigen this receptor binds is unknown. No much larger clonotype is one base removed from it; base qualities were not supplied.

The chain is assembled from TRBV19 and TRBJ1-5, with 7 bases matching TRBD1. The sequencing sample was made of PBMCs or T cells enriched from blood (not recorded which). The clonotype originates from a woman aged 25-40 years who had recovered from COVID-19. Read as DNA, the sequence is TGTGCCAGTAGTAGCGGACAGGTTAGCAATCAGCCCCAGCATTTT. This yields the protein CASSSGQVSNQPQHF.